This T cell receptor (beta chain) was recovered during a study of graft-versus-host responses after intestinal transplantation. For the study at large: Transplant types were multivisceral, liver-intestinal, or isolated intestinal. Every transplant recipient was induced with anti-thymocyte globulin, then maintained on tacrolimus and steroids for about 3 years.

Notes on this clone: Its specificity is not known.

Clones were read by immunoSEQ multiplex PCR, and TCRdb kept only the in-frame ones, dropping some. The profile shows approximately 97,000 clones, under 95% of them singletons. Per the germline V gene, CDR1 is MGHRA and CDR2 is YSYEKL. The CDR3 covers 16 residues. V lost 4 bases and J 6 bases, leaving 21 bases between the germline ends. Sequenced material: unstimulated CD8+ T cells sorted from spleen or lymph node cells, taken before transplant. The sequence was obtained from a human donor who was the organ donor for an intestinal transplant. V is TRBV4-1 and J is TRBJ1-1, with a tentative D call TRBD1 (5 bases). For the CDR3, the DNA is TGCGCCAGCAGCCCCCGGGCCGGGCAGGGTGTCGCTGAAGCTTTCTTT. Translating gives CASSPRAGQGVAEAFF.